The 13 T cell receptor beta chains below all came from one sample that was sequenced in a study of siplizumab effects on memory and regulatory T cells. Profiled with immunoSEQ multiplex PCR; TCRdb holds only in-frame clones, not every one. The sample contains around 87,000 clones, about 87% of which appear only once. The source material was CD4+ T cells sorted from blood. These TCRs come from a human donor in good health.

The chain links TRBV5-1 to TRBJ2-7, with D tentatively TRBD2 (6 bases). Germline V gene lookup returns CDR1 SGHRS and CDR2 YFSETQ. V was cut by 4 bases and J by 0 bases, with 17 bases left in between. The CDR3 totals 16 residues. CDR3: CASSPSTAGGSYEQYF. CDR3 sequence (DNA): TGCGCCAGCAGCCCCTCGACCGCCGGGGGCTCCTACGAGCAGTACTTC.

This chain's CDR3 is CASSSGQLNQETQYF. The DNA for the CDR3 is TGTGCCAGCAGCTCAGGACAGCTTAATCAAGAGACCCAGTACTTC. This chain links TRBV11-2 with TRBJ2-5, with D perhaps TRBD1 (6 bases). Germline lookup yields CDR1 SGHAT and CDR2 FQNNGV. This CDR3 contains 15 residues. V lost 4 bases and J 2 bases, leaving 14 bases between the germline ends.

This chain connects TRBV6-1 to TRBJ1-2; D is unresolved. Trimming shortened V by 7 bases and J by 6 bases, and 12 bases separated the two germline ends. CDR1 and CDR2 from the germline V gene are MNHNS and SASEGT. This CDR3 has 12 amino acids. CDR3 region: CASTRMWDGYTF. The CDR3 nucleotides read TGTGCCAGCACCCGAATGTGGGATGGCTACACCTTC.

V is TRBV4-2 and J is TRBJ2-1, with D possibly TRBD2 on 6 matching bases. The CDR3 is 16 amino acids. Trimming left V 4 bases short and J 0 bases short, with 13 bases between. Germline V gives CDR1 LGHNA, CDR2 YNFKEQ. The CDR3 nucleotides read TGTGCCAGCAGCCGGGAAGCGACTAGCTCCTACAATGAGCAGTTCTTC. Residues: CASSREATSSYNEQFF.

The CDR3 DNA is TGCAGTGCTAGTTTCGACGAGCAGTACTTC. It translates to CSASFDEQYF. The chain carries TRBV20-1 and TRBJ2-7; no definite D call. V shed 3 bases and J shed 5 bases, with 5 bases lying between them. The CDR3 runs 10 residues. Germline lookup yields CDR1 DFQATT and CDR2 SNEGSKA (reference sequence).

The chain has TRBV18 and TRBJ2-7; 8 positions match TRBD2. The germline gives CDR1 KGHSH, CDR2 LQKENI. V lost 0 bases and J lost 0; bases outside the gene matches: 1. This CDR3 region has 15 residues. CDR3 loop: CASSPPSGNSYEQYF. CDR3 DNA sequence: TGTGCCAGCTCACCACCTAGCGGGAACTCCTACGAGCAGTACTTC.

The chain employs TRBV5-4 and TRBJ2-1; 9 nucleotides agree with TRBD2. This CDR3 is 12 amino acids long. Germline CDR1 SGHNT, CDR2 YYREEE (reference sequence). Germline trimming cut 7 bases from V and 5 bases from J; bases unmatched to any gene: 1. CDR3 bases: TGTGCCAGCGCGGGAGGGAACAATGAGCAGTTCTTC. Its protein product is CASAGGNNEQFF.

The CDR3 sequence: CASSVTSGSSYNEQFF. The CDR3 DNA is TGTGCCAGCAGCGTAACTAGCGGGAGCTCCTACAATGAGCAGTTCTTC. The chain combines TRBV9 with TRBJ2-1; TRBD2 matches 11 bases. The V gene's germline CDR1 is SGDLS and CDR2 YYNGEE. This CDR3 is built from 16 residues. V was pared by 1 base and J by 0 bases, with 0 bases of the junction left unmatched.

The chain combines TRBV7-6 with TRBJ2-7; tentatively, D is TRBD1 (6 bases). The CDR3 spans 14 residues. V was cut by 4 bases and J by 2 bases, with 12 bases left in between. Per germline, CDR1 SGHVS and CDR2 FNYEAQ. In DNA, the CDR3 is TGTGCCAGCAGCTCCCGGGACATCGCCTACGAGCAGTACTTC. It is translated as CASSSRDIAYEQYF.

This clone was seen a single time. The chain couples TRBV14 to TRBJ1-2, with a weak D call TRBD1 (5 bases). V gave up 4 bases and J gave up 4 bases, with 22 bases separating them. This CDR3 has 17 residues. The germline V gene encodes CDR1 SGHDN and CDR2 FVKESK. The CDR3 spells CASSPAGTLPLLYGYTF. The DNA of the CDR3 is TGTGCCAGCAGCCCCGCAGGGACTTTACCGCTCCTCTATGGCTACACCTTC.

The V and J genes are TRBV11-3 and TRBJ2-2; perhaps D is TRBD1 or TRBD2 (6 bases each). Germline CDR1 SGHNT, CDR2 YENEEA. Trimming left V 1 base short and J 6 bases short, with 12 bases between. The CDR3 is 15 residues long. The CDR3: CASSLASGAAGELFF. The CDR3 region has the DNA TGTGCCAGCAGCTTAGCCTCGGGGGCGGCCGGGGAGCTGTTTTTT.

V usage is TRBV7-3 and J usage is TRBJ2-1, with D possibly called TRBD1 or TRBD2 (5 bases each). CDR1 is SGHTA, CDR2 FQGTGA, per germline. CDR3 length: 14 amino acids. V gave up 2 bases and J gave up 7 bases, with 12 bases separating them. CDR3 DNA: TGTGCCAGCAGCTTATCGTACGAGGGGAATGAGCAGTTCTTC. The encoded protein is CASSLSYEGNEQFF.

The chain uses TRBV23-1 and TRBJ2-1, with 9 nucleotides matching TRBD1. TRBV23-1 is identified as an open reading frame with a role that is uncertain. J lost 9 bases, V lost 4 bases, and 10 bases had no gene match. The length of the CDR3 is 15 residues. CDR3 DNA: TGCGCCAGCAGTCTCCCACGGCAGGACAGGGGTGAGCAGTTCTTC. Translation: CASSLPRQDRGEQFF.